Listed below are T cell receptor beta chains from one sample, sequenced in a study of T cells in localized non-small cell lung cancer. Generated by immunoSEQ multiplex PCR, the TCRdb table keeps only in-frame clones and is missing some. Counted here are approximately 1,200 clones, 25% to 30% occurring once; the ten biggest clones make up 30% to 40%. The specimen comprised normal lung tissue next to the tumor, sampled before any cancer treatment. Receptor source: a male donor at least 60 years old with stage II squamous cell lung carcinoma. CDR3s include the opening cysteine and the closing phenylalanine or tryptophan. Each record gives: V gene, J gene, clone size, D gene, CDR3 protein, CDR3 DNA. The D gene is left open where the match is weak. Clone size appears in some rows only: once, few, many, or a class for an expanded clone.

>TRBV11-3|TRBJ1-3|few|TRBD1
CASSNDRVRSGNTIYF
TGTGCCAGCAGCAATGACAGGGTACGCTCTGGAAACACCATATATTTT
>TRBV5-1|TRBJ2-5|-|-
CASSLPASTETQYF
TGCGCCAGCAGCTTGCCGGCCTCGACGGAGACCCAGTACTTC
>TRBV9|TRBJ2-5|-|-
CASSTPGYQETQYF
TGTGCCAGCAGCACCCCTGGGTACCAAGAGACCCAGTACTTC
>TRBV14|TRBJ1-2|few|-
CASSSQERMGYTF
TGTGCCAGCAGCTCGCAGGAGCGCATGGGCTACACCTTC
>TRBV28|TRBJ1-4|-|-
CASSTNWSFEKLFF
TGTGCCAGCAGTACGAACTGGAGCTTCGAAAAACTGTTTTTT
>TRBV19|TRBJ1-1|few|-
CASSPPTGNEAFF
TGTGCCAGTAGCCCCCCGACAGGTAATGAAGCTTTCTTT
>TRBV7-1|TRBJ2-1|few|-
CASSFLKGDEQFF
TGTGCCAGCAGCTTTCTCAAGGGGGATGAGCAGTTCTTC
>TRBV11-3|TRBJ2-3|medium-sized|TRBD2
CASSRLAGNEDTQYF
TGTGCCAGCAGTCGACTAGCGGGAAATGAAGATACGCAGTATTTT
>TRBV29-1|TRBJ1-1|-|-
CSVEILHGTEAFF
TGCAGCGTTGAGATTCTTCACGGCACTGAAGCTTTCTTT
>TRBV10-2|TRBJ2-6|-|-
CASSAQGSGANVLTF
TGCGCCAGCAGCGCCCAGGGTTCTGGGGCCAACGTCCTGACTTTC
>TRBV5-1|TRBJ1-6|-|-
CASSPTGQDSPLHF
TGCGCCAGCAGTCCAACAGGGCAAGATTCACCCCTCCACTTT
>TRBV15|TRBJ2-5|-|TRBD1
CATSRDRGRVETQYF
TGTGCCACCAGCAGAGACAGGGGGCGGGTGGAGACCCAGTACTTC
>TRBV6-8|TRBJ2-2|few|-
CASSYEGRKGAGELFF
TGTGCCAGCAGTTACGAAGGGAGGAAGGGTGCCGGGGAGCTGTTTTTT
>TRBV18|TRBJ2-7|-|-
CASSPRVGGLDEQYF
TGTGCCAGCTCACCACGGGTCGGGGGGCTGGACGAGCAGTACTTC
>TRBV5-1|TRBJ2-2|-|TRBD2
CASSLLGLAGDVYTGELFF
TGCGCCAGCAGCTTGTTAGGGCTAGCGGGAGATGTATACACCGGGGAGCTGTTTTTT
>TRBV9|TRBJ2-2|-|TRBD1
CASKYRDRGLVNTGELFF
TGTGCCAGCAAATACCGGGACAGGGGGCTCGTGAACACCGGGGAGCTGTTTTTT
>TRBV9|TRBJ2-3|few|-
CASSTSGVVGLTQYF
TGTGCCAGCAGCACTAGTGGGGTGGTTGGGTTGACGCAGTATTTT
>TRBV18|TRBJ2-1|-|-
CASSRPSSYNEQFF
TGTGCCAGCTCACGGCCGAGCTCCTACAATGAGCAGTTCTTC
>TRBV6-8|TRBJ2-5|-|-
CAISRGSGRGDQETQYF
TGTGCCATCAGCCGAGGGAGTGGCAGGGGCGACCAAGAGACCCAGTACTTC
>TRBV6-8|TRBJ2-3|large|TRBD2
CASSEVAGSTDTQYF
TGTGCCAGCAGTGAGGTAGCGGGAAGCACAGATACGCAGTATTTT
>TRBV11-3|TRBJ2-4|-|-
CASSLVGGLDIQYF
TGTGCCAGCAGCTTAGTTGGGGGATTGGACATTCAGTACTTC
>TRBV7-5|TRBJ2-1|few|-
CASSIHSSYNEQFF
TGTGCCAGCAGCATTCATAGCTCCTACAATGAGCAGTTCTTC
>TRBV9|TRBJ1-1|medium-sized|-
CASSVTGANTEAFF
TGTGCCAGCAGCGTAACCGGGGCCAACACTGAAGCTTTCTTT
>TRBV19|TRBJ1-4|-|-
CASIDRPGPTNEKLFF
TGTGCCAGTATCGACCGTCCAGGTCCAACTAATGAAAAACTGTTTTTT
>TRBV4-1|TRBJ2-5|-|TRBD2
CASSPRLAGGYLQETQYF
TGCGCCAGCAGCCCAAGACTAGCGGGGGGGTACCTACAAGAGACCCAGTACTTC
>TRBV15|TRBJ2-5|-|TRBD2
CATSRGLLATGQETQYF
TGTGCCACCAGCAGAGGTCTACTAGCGACGGGTCAAGAGACCCAGTACTTC
>TRBV18|TRBJ2-1|-|-
CASSRSDTYNEQFF
TGTGCCAGCTCACGGTCGGATACCTACAATGAGCAGTTCTTC
>TRBV10-3|TRBJ2-5|few|-
CAISEVGSQETQYF
TGTGCCATCAGTGAGGTCGGCAGTCAAGAGACCCAGTACTTC
>TRBV11-3|TRBJ1-1|large|-
CASSPLGVQAPEAFF
TGTGCCAGCAGCCCACTGGGGGTACAGGCCCCTGAAGCTTTCTTT
>TRBV6-8|TRBJ1-2|-|-
CASSLKTVGYTF
TGTGCCAGCAGTTTAAAGACAGTTGGCTACACCTTC
>TRBV6-8|TRBJ2-5|-|TRBD1
CASSQQGAETQYF
TGTGCCAGCAGCCAACAGGGGGCAGAGACCCAGTACTTC
>TRBV5-1|TRBJ1-4|-|-
CASSKGEMSIANEKLFF
TGCGCCAGCAGTAAGGGCGAGATGAGTATAGCTAATGAAAAACTGTTTTTT
>TRBV29-1|TRBJ1-3|few|-
CSVSDSGNTIYF
TGCAGCGTCTCGGACTCTGGAAACACCATATATTTT
>TRBV9|TRBJ1-1|medium-sized|-
CASRIQGYTEAFF
TGTGCCAGCAGGATACAGGGCTACACTGAAGCTTTCTTT
>TRBV7-2|TRBJ1-1|-|-
CASSPRDFREAFF
TGTGCCAGCAGCCCCAGGGACTTTCGCGAAGCTTTCTTT
>TRBV1|TRBJ2-7|-|-
CTSSQGLAGCSYEQYF
TGCACCAGCAGCCAGGGACTAGCGGGCTGTTCCTACGAGCAGTACTTC
>TRBV6-8|TRBJ1-1|few|-
CASSLLRTEAFF
TGTGCCAGCAGTTTATTGAGGACTGAAGCTTTCTTT
>TRBV4-1|TRBJ1-1|-|-
CASSQAGLLNTEAFF
TGCGCCAGCAGCCAGGCGGGACTGTTGAACACTGAAGCTTTCTTT
>TRBV6-8|TRBJ2-5|few|-
CANGRAGETQYF
TGTGCCAACGGAAGGGCAGGAGAGACCCAGTACTTC
>TRBV9|TRBJ2-5|-|-
CATGEALETQYF
TGTGCCACCGGGGAGGCCCTTGAGACCCAGTACTTC
>TRBV5-1|TRBJ1-5|few|-
CASSQAGSGQPQHF
TGCGCCAGCAGCCAAGCAGGGTCTGGTCAGCCCCAGCATTTT
>TRBV6-8|TRBJ2-3|few|TRBD1
CASSDSQGGTDTQYF
TGTGCCAGCAGTGACAGTCAGGGGGGCACAGATACGCAGTATTTT
>TRBV5-1|TRBJ2-3|-|-
CASSLGTTATDTQYF
TGCGCCAGCAGCTTGGGGACCACTGCCACAGATACGCAGTATTTT
>TRBV5-1|TRBJ2-3|-|-
CASSLGAGDADTQYF
TGCGCCAGCAGCTTGGGGGCAGGGGATGCAGATACGCAGTATTTT
>TRBV5-1|TRBJ2-1|-|TRBD2
CASSRTSGANNEQFF
TGCGCCAGCAGCCGGACTAGCGGGGCCAACAATGAGCAGTTCTTC
>TRBV11-3|TRBJ2-5|medium-sized|-
CASSPDGRTETQYF
TGTGCCAGCAGCCCGGACGGAAGAACGGAGACCCAGTACTTC
>TRBV28|TRBJ2-3|-|TRBD2
CASSPPSGLTDTQYF
TGTGCCAGCAGTCCGCCTAGCGGCCTCACAGATACGCAGTATTTT
>TRBV6-8|TRBJ1-1|few|TRBD1
CASSYSGQGATEAFF
TGTGCCAGCAGTTACTCTGGCCAGGGGGCCACTGAAGCTTTCTTT
>TRBV14|TRBJ2-5|once|TRBD1
CASSPLGQGGQTQYF
TGTGCCAGCAGCCCCCTGGGACAGGGCGGACAGACCCAGTACTTC
>TRBV11-3|TRBJ2-2|medium-sized|TRBD1
CASSSGQDTGELFF
TGTGCCAGCAGCTCTGGACAGGACACCGGGGAGCTGTTTTTT
>TRBV14|TRBJ2-7|-|TRBD1
CASSRDRGLQQYF
TGTGCCAGCAGCCGGGACAGGGGGTTGCAGCAGTACTTC
>TRBV11-3|TRBJ1-2|-|-
CASSPPGHLYGYTF
TGTGCCAGCAGCCCGCCGGGACACCTCTATGGCTACACCTTC
>TRBV19|TRBJ2-3|-|TRBD2
CASSIGSGTTDTQYF
TGTGCCAGTAGTATCGGGAGCGGGACCACAGATACGCAGTATTTT
>TRBV18|TRBJ1-6|-|-
CASSPSGDDSPLHF
TGTGCCAGCTCACCTTCAGGGGACGATTCACCCCTCCACTTT
>TRBV11-3|TRBJ1-4|-|TRBD1
CASSPTGGSEKLFF
TGTGCCAGCAGCCCGACAGGGGGAAGTGAAAAACTGTTTTTT
>TRBV9|TRBJ2-7|hyperexpanded|TRBD2
CASSASSGRPYEQYF
TGTGCCAGCAGCGCCTCTAGCGGGAGACCCTACGAGCAGTACTTC